This entry features one TCR beta chain sequence. Germline-derived CDR1 and CDR2 are SGHTA and FQGNSA. The CDR3 has 12 residues. The V gene lost 7 bases and the J gene lost 10 bases, with 14 bases spanning the gap. This sample was taken from a study of T cell changes during pregnancy in multiple sclerosis. Sequencing was performed with immunoSEQ multiplex PCR; in TCRdb, only in-frame clones are kept and a portion is missing. The sample consists of about 39,000 clones, about 89% of them appearing once. This chain uses TRBV7-2 with TRBJ2-1; the D gene is possibly TRBD2 (6 bases). This clonotype was obtained from a female donor in good health, enrolled as a control in a pregnancy study. The source material was CD4+ T cells from peripheral blood mononuclear cells, sampled in the third trimester of pregnancy. DNA of the CDR3: TGTGCCAGCAAGGGCGGGGCCCGGGAGCAGTTCTTC. Encoded protein: CASKGGAREQFF.